Each of the 4 T cell receptor beta chains below was sequenced from the same sample in a study of blood T cells in healthy people across ages. The second PCR ran roughly 7 to 12 cycles with a sample-barcoded 5' primer and J-beta primers. TCRdb ran MiXCR on the 5' RACE reads and lists one entry per CDR3 protein. The table includes about 1.5 million distinct CDR3 sequences, roughly two fifths detected once. Sequencing input: blood. The receptor source for this set is a woman aged 18 to 35 in good health.

This clonotype was detected once. One junction end does not reproduce the germline sequence, and a read error may be involved. The chain recombines TRBV29-1 with TRBJ1-2; 10 bases match TRBD1. This CDR3 spans 15 amino acids. Looked up from germline, CDR1 is SQVTM and CDR2 is ANQGSEA. CDR3 bases: TGCAGCGTTGATAACCGGGACAGGGGCCAATATGGCTACACTTTC. Protein product: CSVDNRDRGQYGYTF.

This clonotype was seen only once. The chain is built from TRBV7-2 and TRBJ1-3; 8 bases are shared with TRBD1. Losses at the gene ends were 2 bases for V and 4 bases for J; bases not matched to a gene: 7. The CDR3 loop spans 16 amino acids. The germline V gene has CDR1 SGHTA and CDR2 FQGNSA. CDR3 DNA: TGTGCCAGCAGCTTAATTGGCAGGGGGCTAGGAAACACCATATATTTT. This sequence encodes CASSLIGRGLGNTIYF.

This clonotype came up a few times. The chain employs TRBV6-6 and TRBJ1-2; no definite D call. Per germline, CDR1 MNHNY and CDR2 SVGAGI (reference sequence). V lost 8 bases to trimming and J lost 0 bases, with 10 bases between them. This CDR3 region has 13 residues. DNA of the CDR3: TGTGCCAGCTCAGGAGCCTCTAACTATGGCTACACCTTC. Translated: CASSGASNYGYTF.

This clonotype was seen repeatedly, ten times or more. The chain uses TRBV12-3 or TRBV12-4 and TRBJ1-2; D unclear. The CDR3 spans 13 residues. Trimming pared 3 bases from V and 4 bases from J, leaving 9 bases between. CDR3 bases: TGTGCCAGCAGTTTGGAAGGTTTCTATGGCTACACCTTC. Translating gives CASSLEGFYGYTF.